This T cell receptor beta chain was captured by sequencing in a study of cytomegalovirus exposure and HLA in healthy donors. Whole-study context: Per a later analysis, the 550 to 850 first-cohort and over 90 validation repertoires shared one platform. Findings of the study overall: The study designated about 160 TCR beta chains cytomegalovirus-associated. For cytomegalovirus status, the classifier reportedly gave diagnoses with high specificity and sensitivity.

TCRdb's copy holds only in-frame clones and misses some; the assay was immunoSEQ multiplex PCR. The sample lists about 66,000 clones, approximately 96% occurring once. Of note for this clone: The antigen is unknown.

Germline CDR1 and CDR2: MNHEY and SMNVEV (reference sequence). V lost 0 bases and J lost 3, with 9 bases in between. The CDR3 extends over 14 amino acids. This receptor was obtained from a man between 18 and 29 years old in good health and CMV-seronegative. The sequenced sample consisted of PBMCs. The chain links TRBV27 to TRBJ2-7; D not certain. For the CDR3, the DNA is TGTGCCAGCAGTTTATCGTCTCAGAACTACGAGCAGTACTTC. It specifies CASSLSSQNYEQYF.